The 11 T cell receptor beta chains listed next were all sequenced from one sample in a study of CD8+ T cells in alopecia areata. Separation of pooled cutaneous lymph node cells was by sorting with CD4, CD8alpha, NKG2D, NKG2ACE and other markers. Extraction and reverse transcription of RNA yielded cDNA as the sequencing template. Generated by immunoSEQ multiplex PCR, the TCRdb table keeps only in-frame clones and is missing some. This sample has 290,000 or so clones and no singletons, with 0.9% to 1.5% in the ten largest. The sequenced material came from CD4+ T cells sorted from a lymph node. These receptors were collected from a C3H/HeJ mouse with alopecia areata. As its MHC haplotype, the strain has H2-k.

This clone was recorded a few times. Gene names are the mouse ones. Sequencing ends 4 residues short of the CDR3 end; the germline J gene provides the rest. The chain links TRBV13-3 to TRBJ2-3, with TRBD2 identical over 9 bases. The length of the CDR3 is 14 residues. The germline gives CDR1 NNHDY, CDR2 SYVADS. Germline trimming cut 5 bases from V and 2 bases from J; bases unmatched to any gene: 3. CDR3 sequence reads: CASSRLGDAETLYF. The sequenced CDR3 bases are TGTGCCAGCAGCAGACTGGGGGATGCAGAA.

About this clone: Gene names denote mouse genes. The read halts 4 residues ahead of the CDR3 end, with the missing end drawn from the germline J gene. The same CDR3 can be traced to other DNA sequences in this sample. The rearrangement links TRBV31 to TRBJ2-3; 10 nucleotides match TRBD2. The CDR3 covers 15 residues. The trim removed 3 bases at V and 0 bases at J, leaving 3 bases unmatched. The germline CDR1 and CDR2 sequences are GKSSPN and SITVG. CDR3 sequence: CAWRGLGTSAETLYF. The DNA read from the CDR3 is TGTGCCTGGAGGGGACTGGGGACTAGTGCAGAA.

In regard to this clone: Each gene name is a mouse one. The CDR3 goes on 4 residues after the read ends, and that part is filled in from the germline J gene. The chain has TRBV13-1 and TRBJ2-2, with D unclear. The CDR3 loop spans 13 amino acids. Trimming shortened V by 2 bases and J by 2 bases, and 4 bases separated the two germline ends. The germline V gene has CDR1 NSHNY and CDR2 SYGAGN. The CDR3 sequence is CASSELNTGQLYF. The part of the CDR3 DNA that was read is TGTGCCAGCAGTGAACTTAACACCGGG.

A remark on this clone: Gene labels here are mouse ones. The read ends 4 residues shy of where the CDR3 ends; the end is completed using the germline J gene. In the same sample, other DNA sequences code for this CDR3. This chain links TRBV1 with TRBJ2-3, with 7 bases lining up with TRBD2. Unmatched junction bases numbered 5, after V lost 5 bases and J lost 0 bases. Germline V gene sequence: CDR1 NSQYPW, CDR2 LRSPGD (reference sequence). The CDR3 length is 15 residues. The CDR3 bases that were read are TGCACCTGCAGTCCCGACTGGGCTAGTGCAGAA. Protein: CTCSPDWASAE. The whole CDR3 region reads CTCSPDWASAETLYF.

This clone was observed a handful of times. Here the gene names and germline are mouse. From the germline J gene comes the end of the CDR3, since the read stops 4 residues before it. This chain connects TRBV31 to TRBJ2-1; 7 bases map to TRBD1. V lost 0 bases, J lost 4 bases, and 9 bases stayed unmatched. Germline values: CDR1 GKSSPN, CDR2 SITVG. The CDR3 is 16 amino acids. The CDR3 spells CAWSLKRTGDYAEQFF. CDR3 DNA, as far as it was read: TGTGCCTGGAGTCTAAAGCGGACAGGTGATTATGCT.

This clone was counted only a few times. The genes and germline here are from mouse. The read is 4 residues too short to cover the CDR3 end, so that end is filled in from the germline J gene. The chain combines TRBV14 with TRBJ2-1; TRBD2 agrees at 12 bases. The CDR3 has 15 residues. From germline, CDR1 is SGHDT and CDR2 FRDEAV. J lost 5 bases, V lost 2 bases, and 2 bases had no gene match. This CDR3 is CASSLGDWGDAEQFF. CDR3 DNA (partial): TGTGCCAGCAGTTTAGGGGACTGGGGGGATGCT.

This clone was observed a handful of times. Mouse gene names and germline throughout. Read sequence stops 4 residues before the CDR3 end, and the germline J gene provides the missing end. Other DNA sequences in the same sample also yield this CDR3. This rearrangement joins TRBV13-1 to TRBJ2-7; 10 bases are shared with TRBD2. Germline CDR1 is NSHNY and CDR2 is SYGAGN. The length of the CDR3 is 14 residues. V shed 1 base and J 3 bases; nucleotides not matched to a gene: 1. Incomplete CDR3 DNA: TGTGCCAGCAGTGATAGGACTGGGGGCTAT. This gives the protein CASSDRTGGY. The complete CDR3 protein is CASSDRTGGYEQYF.

Details on this clone: The gene names given are mouse names. The observed sequence ends 3 residues before the CDR3 terminus, with the missing tail filled in from the germline J gene. The gene calls are TRBV13-3 and TRBJ1-6; 7 bases agree with TRBD1. TRBJ1-6 is an open reading frame, and its role is uncertain. The CDR3 extends over 15 amino acids. Germline V gene sequence: CDR1 NNHDY, CDR2 SYVADS. Unmatched junction bases numbered 8, after V lost 4 bases and J lost 7 bases. The covered CDR3 bases are TGTGCCAGCAGTAGGGCAGGGGGAGGAAATTCGCCC. It translates to CASSRAGGGNSP. The whole CDR3 sequence reads CASSRAGGGNSPLYF.

Comment on this clone: The gene names given are mouse names. Read sequence stops 4 residues before the CDR3 end, and the germline J gene provides the missing end. J is TRBJ1-1 and V is TRBV19, with TRBD1 identical over 9 bases. The CDR3 contains 13 residues. Per germline, CDR1 FNHDT and CDR2 SITEND (reference sequence). The junction had 3 bases not matched to a gene; V was cut back by 5 bases and J by 4 bases. CDR3 DNA, as far as it was read: TGTGCCAGCAGCGGGACAGGGAGCACA. It encodes CASSGTGST. Given in full, the CDR3 is CASSGTGSTEVFF.

This clone has a handful of counts. Mouse germline and gene names are used. The CDR3 goes on 4 residues after the read ends, and that part is filled in from the germline J gene. This chain connects TRBV13-2 to TRBJ1-2; maybe TRBD1 (5 bases). V lost 0 bases and J 0 bases, leaving 9 bases between the germline ends. CDR1 and CDR2 (germline): NNHNN, SYGAGS (reference sequence). The CDR3 loop spans 15 amino acids. CDR3 protein: CASGDAWTTNSDYTF. The CDR3 DNA, read in part, is TGTGCCAGCGGTGATGCTTGGACAACAAACTCC.

This clone was recorded a few times. This clone may be a read error of a much larger clone one base away. Gene names and germline refer to mouse. CDR3 loop: CASSDEDNSPLYF. The DNA read from the CDR3 is TGTGCCAGCAGTGATGAAGATAATTCGCCC. The chain employs TRBV13-3 and TRBJ1-6; no firm D call. The sequence runs out 3 residues before the end of the CDR3; the remainder is reconstructed from the germline J gene. TRBJ1-6 falls under the ORF class, with uncertain function. This CDR3 spans 13 amino acids. The V gene's germline CDR1 is NNHDY and CDR2 SYVADS. Between the trimmed V and J ends, which lost 0 bases and 5 bases, there was a span of 3 bases.